One sample yielded the 8 T cell receptor beta chains listed below, sequenced in a study of regulatory T cells in long-lasting Graves disease. The time point denotes: newly diagnosed GD, antithyroid drugs for less than 3 months. PBMCs were the source of the RNA used for TCR sequencing. Sequencing libraries for TCR beta were prepared with iRepertoire HTBI primers and Arm-PCR of CDR3 regions. MiXCR, applied by TCRdb to the multiplex PCR reads, yields one record per CDR3 protein. The sample records around 400,000 distinct CDR3 sequences, approximately 16% being singletons. These data were also filed under a second study, of T cells in Graves' hyperthyroidism and ophthalmopathy.

The specimen was peripheral blood mononuclear cells (PBMCs), collected at new diagnosis, from a patient treated with antithyroid drugs. Every receptor here comes from a woman aged 40-49 years with Graves disease.

With regard to this clonotype: A far larger clone is just one base off, so this is likely a read error. The V call is TRBV28, the J call TRBJ2-1, with TRBD1 as a possible D gene (6 bases). The J call may not be correct, given that the DNA end is closer to TRBJ2-5. The CDR3 is 13 amino acids. The germline V gene encodes CDR1 MDHEN and CDR2 SYDVKM. The CDR3 coding sequence is TGTGCCAGCAGTTCACAGGGTTACGAGGCCCAGTACTTC. This translates into CASSSQGYEAQYF.

This clonotype was seen repeatedly, ten times or more. V gene TRBV12-3 or TRBV12-4 combines with J gene TRBJ2-4; TRBD1 aligns across 9 bases. The CDR3 extends over 14 amino acids. Losses at the gene ends were 5 bases for V and 9 bases for J; bases not matched to a gene: 8. CDR3 amino acids: CASSPVDRGAIQYF. The CDR3 nucleotides are TGTGCCAGCAGTCCCGTAGACAGGGGGGCCATTCAGTACTTC.

This clonotype was seen many times. V usage is TRBV12-3 or TRBV12-4 and J usage is TRBJ1-4; D is possibly TRBD1 (6 bases). There are 13 residues in the CDR3. V gave up 5 bases and J gave up 4 bases, with 8 bases separating them. For the CDR3, the DNA is TGTGCCAGCAGTGGGGGCGTTAATGAAAAACTGTTTTTT. Amino acids: CASSGGVNEKLFF.

This clonotype was detected only a few times. This chain uses TRBV18 with TRBJ1-5; maybe TRBD1 (6 bases). Between the trimmed V and J ends, which lost 5 bases and 3 bases, there was a span of 11 bases. This CDR3 contains 14 residues. CDR1 and CDR2 (germline): KGHSH, LQKENI. The CDR3 sequence is CASSEGHLNQPQHF. In DNA, the CDR3 is TGTGCCAGCTCAGAGGGACACCTCAATCAGCCCCAGCATTTT.

This clonotype was recorded at least ten times. The chain combines TRBV11-2 with TRBJ2-3; 7 bases fit TRBD2. After removal of 5 bases from V and 6 bases from J, the junction contained 11 bases not matched to a gene. Germline V gives CDR1 SGHAT, CDR2 FQNNGV. CDR3 size: 15 residues. The CDR3 sequence is CASSGSGLKGDTQYF. CDR3 DNA: TGTGCCAGCAGCGGTAGCGGGTTGAAGGGGGATACGCAGTATTTT.

Many counts were recorded for this clonotype. The chain carries TRBV28 and TRBJ1-5; D is possibly TRBD1 (6 bases). The V and J ends lost 6 bases and 7 bases respectively, with 16 bases between them. The germline gives CDR1 MDHEN, CDR2 SYDVKM. This CDR3 spans 14 amino acids. CDR3 sequence: CASSSGQGHQPQHF. The CDR3 nucleotides are TGTGCCAGCAGCTCTGGGCAGGGACACCAGCCCCAGCATTTT. Complete variable domain (other parts from reference TRBV28 and TRBJ1-5): DVKVTQSSRYLVKRTGEKVFLECVQDMDHENMFWYRQDPGLGLRLIYFSYDVKMKEKGDIPEGYSVSREKKERFSLILESASTNQTSMYLCASSSGQGHQPQHFGDGTRLSIL.

As DNA, the CDR3 is TGTGCCAGCAGTTGGAGGTCCGGGACAGGGGGTGTAAATGAGCAGTTCTTC. The encoded protein is CASSWRSGTGGVNEQFF. This chain connects TRBV6-2 or TRBV6-3 to TRBJ2-1, with 11 positions matching TRBD1. Germline-derived CDR1 and CDR2 are MNHEY and SVGEGT. The CDR3 runs 17 residues. V shed 4 bases, J shed 7 bases, and the junction held 12 bases outside the gene matches.

Many counts were recorded for this clonotype. The chain recombines TRBV6-1 with TRBJ2-3; TRBD2 might be the D (6 bases). Germline V CDR1 and CDR2: MNHNS, SASEGT. V dropped 6 bases and J dropped 0 bases, with 10 bases sitting between them. The CDR3 sequence is 14 residues long. The CDR3 sequence: CASRRDQSTDTQYF. In DNA form, the CDR3 reads TGTGCCAGCAGGCGGGACCAGAGCACAGATACGCAGTATTTT.